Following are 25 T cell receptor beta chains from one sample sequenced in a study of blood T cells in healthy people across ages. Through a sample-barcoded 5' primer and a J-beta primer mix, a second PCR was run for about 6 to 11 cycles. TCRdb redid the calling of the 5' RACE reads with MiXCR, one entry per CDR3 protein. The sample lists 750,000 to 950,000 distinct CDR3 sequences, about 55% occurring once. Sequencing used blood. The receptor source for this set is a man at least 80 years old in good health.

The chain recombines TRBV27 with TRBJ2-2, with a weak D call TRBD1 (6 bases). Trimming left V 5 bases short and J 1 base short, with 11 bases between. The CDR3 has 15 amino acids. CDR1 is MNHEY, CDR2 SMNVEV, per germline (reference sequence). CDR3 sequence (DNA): TGTGCCAGCAGTACTCCACAGGGGAACACCGGGGAGCTGTTTTTT. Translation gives CASSTPQGNTGELFF.

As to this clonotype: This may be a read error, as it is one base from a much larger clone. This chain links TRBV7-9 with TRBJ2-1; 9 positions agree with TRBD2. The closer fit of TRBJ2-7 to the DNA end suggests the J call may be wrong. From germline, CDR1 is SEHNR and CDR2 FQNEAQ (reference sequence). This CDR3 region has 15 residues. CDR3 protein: CASSLEGLAYNEQYF. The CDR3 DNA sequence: TGTGCCAGCAGCTTAGAGGGACTAGCCTACAATGAGCAGTACTTC.

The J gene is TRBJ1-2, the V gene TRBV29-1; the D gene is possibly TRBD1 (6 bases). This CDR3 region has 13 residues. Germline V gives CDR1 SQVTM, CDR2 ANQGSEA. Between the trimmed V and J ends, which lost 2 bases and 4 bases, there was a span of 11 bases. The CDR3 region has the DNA TGCAGCGTTGAATCACAGGGAAGCTATGGCTACACCTTC. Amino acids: CSVESQGSYGYTF.

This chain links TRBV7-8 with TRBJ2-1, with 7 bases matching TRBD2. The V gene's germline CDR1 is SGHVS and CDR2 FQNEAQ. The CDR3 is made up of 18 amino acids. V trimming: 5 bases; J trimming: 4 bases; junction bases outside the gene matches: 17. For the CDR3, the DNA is TGTGCCAGCAGCCCAATGGGGTTGGGCGGGAGCCTATACAATGAGCAGTTCTTC. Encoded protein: CASSPMGLGGSLYNEQFF.

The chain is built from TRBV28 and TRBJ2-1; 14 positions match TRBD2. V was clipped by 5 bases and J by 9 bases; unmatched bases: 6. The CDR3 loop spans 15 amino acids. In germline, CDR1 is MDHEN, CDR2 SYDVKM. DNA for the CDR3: TGTGCCAGCAGTATGACTAGCGGGAGGGCCGCTGAGCAGTTCTTC. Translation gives CASSMTSGRAAEQFF.

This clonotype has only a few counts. DNA for the CDR3: TGTGCCAGCAGTTTATTTGCGGGGGGGACCTACGAGCAGTACTTC. Translating gives CASSLFAGGTYEQYF. The chain employs TRBV28 and TRBJ2-7, with 9 bases matching TRBD2. Germline CDR1 is MDHEN and CDR2 is SYDVKM. CDR3 length equals 15 residues. Trimming cost V 1 base and J 2 bases; bases outside gene matches: 3.

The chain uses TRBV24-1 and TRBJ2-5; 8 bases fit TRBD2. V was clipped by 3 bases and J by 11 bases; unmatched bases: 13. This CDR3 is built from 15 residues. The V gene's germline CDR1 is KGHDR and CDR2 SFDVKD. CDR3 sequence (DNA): TGTGCCACCAGTGATCCACTAGCGGACTACAATGAGCAGTACTTC. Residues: CATSDPLADYNEQYF.

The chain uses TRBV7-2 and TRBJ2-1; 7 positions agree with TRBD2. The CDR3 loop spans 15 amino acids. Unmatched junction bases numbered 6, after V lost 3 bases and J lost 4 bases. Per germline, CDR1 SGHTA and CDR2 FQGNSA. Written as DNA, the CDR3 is TGTGCCAGCAGCTTGAGTGCGGGAGCATACAATGAGCAGTTCTTC. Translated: CASSLSAGAYNEQFF.

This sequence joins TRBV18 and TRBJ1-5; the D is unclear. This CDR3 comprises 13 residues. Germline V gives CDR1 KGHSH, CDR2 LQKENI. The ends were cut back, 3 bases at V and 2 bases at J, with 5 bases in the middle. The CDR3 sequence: CASSPWGNQPQHF. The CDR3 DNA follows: TGTGCCAGCTCACCGTGGGGCAATCAGCCCCAGCATTTT.

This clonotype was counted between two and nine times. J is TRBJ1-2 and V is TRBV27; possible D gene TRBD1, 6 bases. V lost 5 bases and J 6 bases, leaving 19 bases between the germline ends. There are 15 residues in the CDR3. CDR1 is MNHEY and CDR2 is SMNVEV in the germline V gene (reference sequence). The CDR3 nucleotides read TGTGCCAGCAGTAACCCAGCGGGGGGGCCGCATGGCTACACCTTC. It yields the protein CASSNPAGGPHGYTF.

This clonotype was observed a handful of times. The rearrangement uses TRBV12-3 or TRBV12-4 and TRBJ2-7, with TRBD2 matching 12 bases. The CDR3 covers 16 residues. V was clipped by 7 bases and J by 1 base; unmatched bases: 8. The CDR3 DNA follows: TGTGCCAGCACCCGACGCGGGACTAGCGGGTCCTACGAGCAGTACTTC. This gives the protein CASTRRGTSGSYEQYF.

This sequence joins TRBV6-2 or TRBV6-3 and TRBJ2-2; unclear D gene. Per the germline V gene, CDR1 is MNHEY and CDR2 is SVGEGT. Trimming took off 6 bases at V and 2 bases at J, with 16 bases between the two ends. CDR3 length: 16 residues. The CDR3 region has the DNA TGTGCCAGCAGCACGTCCGTGGGTTATAACACCGGGGAGCTGTTTTTT. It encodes CASSTSVGYNTGELFF.

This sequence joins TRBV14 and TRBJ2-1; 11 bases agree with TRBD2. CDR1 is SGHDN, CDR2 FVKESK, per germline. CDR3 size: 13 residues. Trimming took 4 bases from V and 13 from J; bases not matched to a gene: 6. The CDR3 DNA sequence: TGTGCCAGCAGCCTTTTCCTAGCGGGAGGTCAGTTCTTC. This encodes CASSLFLAGGQFF.

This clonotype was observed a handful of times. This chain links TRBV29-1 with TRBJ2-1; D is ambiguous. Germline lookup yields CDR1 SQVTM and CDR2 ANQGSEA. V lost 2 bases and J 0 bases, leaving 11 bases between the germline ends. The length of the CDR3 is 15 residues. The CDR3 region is CSVEWATDSYNEQFF. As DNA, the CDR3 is TGCAGCGTTGAATGGGCGACTGACTCCTACAATGAGCAGTTCTTC.

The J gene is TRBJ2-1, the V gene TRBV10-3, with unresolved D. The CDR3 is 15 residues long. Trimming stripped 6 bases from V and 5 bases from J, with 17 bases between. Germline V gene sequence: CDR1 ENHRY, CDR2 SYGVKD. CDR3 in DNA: TGTGCCATCAGCATTCCGGACGGTCCACACAATGAGCAGTTCTTC. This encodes CAISIPDGPHNEQFF.

The CDR3 DNA sequence: TGTGCCAGCAGCTTCACCGGACGGGCAATCGGAGAGACCCAGTACTTC. This translates into CASSFTGRAIGETQYF. The chain employs TRBV7-9 and TRBJ2-5; no definite D call. Germline CDR1 and CDR2: SEHNR and FQNEAQ (reference sequence). The V end lost 3 bases, the J end lost 4 bases, and 18 bases lay between the germline ends. This CDR3 contains 16 residues.

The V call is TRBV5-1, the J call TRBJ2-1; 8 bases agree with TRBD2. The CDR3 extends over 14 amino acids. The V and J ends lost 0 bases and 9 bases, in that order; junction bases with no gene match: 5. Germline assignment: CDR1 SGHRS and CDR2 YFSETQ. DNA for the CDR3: TGCGCCAGCAGCTTGGAACTCGGGGGGGGTGAGCAGTTCTTC. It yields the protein CASSLELGGGEQFF.

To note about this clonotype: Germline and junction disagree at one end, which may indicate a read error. CDR3: CARSLVGSETQYF. CDR3 bases: TGTGCCAGAAGCTTAGTTGGGTCGGAGACCCAGTACTTC. The chain combines TRBV7-8 with TRBJ2-5; D remains ambiguous. CDR1 is SGHVS, CDR2 FQNEAQ, per germline. The CDR3 runs to 13 residues.

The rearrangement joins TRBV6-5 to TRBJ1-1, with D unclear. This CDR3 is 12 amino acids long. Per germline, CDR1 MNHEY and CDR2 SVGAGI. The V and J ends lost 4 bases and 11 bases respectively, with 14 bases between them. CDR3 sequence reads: CASSSTTGMAFF. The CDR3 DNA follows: TGTGCCAGCAGTTCCACGACTGGGATGGCTTTCTTT.

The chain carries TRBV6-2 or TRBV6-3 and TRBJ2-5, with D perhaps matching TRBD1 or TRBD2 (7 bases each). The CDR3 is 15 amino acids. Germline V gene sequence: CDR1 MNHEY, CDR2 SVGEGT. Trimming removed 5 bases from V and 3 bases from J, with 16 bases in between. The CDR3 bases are TGTGCCAGCAGTCCCCTGGGAGGGGGCGAAGAGACCCAGTACTTC. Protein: CASSPLGGGEETQYF.

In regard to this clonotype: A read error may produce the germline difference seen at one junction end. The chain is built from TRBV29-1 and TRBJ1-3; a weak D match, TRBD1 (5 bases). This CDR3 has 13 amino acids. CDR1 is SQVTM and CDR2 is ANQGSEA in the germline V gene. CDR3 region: CSVVVSGRNTRYF. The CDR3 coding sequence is TGCAGCGTTGTCGTGTCAGGGCGAAACACCAGATATTTT.

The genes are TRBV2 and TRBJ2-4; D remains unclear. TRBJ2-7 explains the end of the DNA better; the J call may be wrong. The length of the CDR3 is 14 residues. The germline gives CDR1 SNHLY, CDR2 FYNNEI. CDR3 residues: CASRVDQGAYEQYF. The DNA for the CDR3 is TGTGCCAGCAGAGTGGACCAAGGAGCCTACGAGCAGTACTTC.

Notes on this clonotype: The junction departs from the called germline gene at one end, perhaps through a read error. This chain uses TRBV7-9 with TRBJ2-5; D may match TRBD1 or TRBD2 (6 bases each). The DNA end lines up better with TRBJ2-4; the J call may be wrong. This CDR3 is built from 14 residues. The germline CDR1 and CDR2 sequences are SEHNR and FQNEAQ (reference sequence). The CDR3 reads CAGSGWGAANIQYF. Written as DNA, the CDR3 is TGTGCCGGCAGCGGTTGGGGGGCCGCAAACATTCAGTACTTC.

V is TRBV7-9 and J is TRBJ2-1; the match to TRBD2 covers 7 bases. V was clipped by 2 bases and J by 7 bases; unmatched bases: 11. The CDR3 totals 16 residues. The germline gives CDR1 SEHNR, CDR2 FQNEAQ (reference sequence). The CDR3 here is CASSLWREWLGNEQFF. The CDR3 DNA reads TGTGCCAGCAGCTTATGGCGGGAGTGGTTAGGGAATGAGCAGTTCTTC.

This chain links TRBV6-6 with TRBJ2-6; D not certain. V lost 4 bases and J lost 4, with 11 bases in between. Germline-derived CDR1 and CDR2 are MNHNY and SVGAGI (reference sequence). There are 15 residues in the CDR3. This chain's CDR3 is CASSWAVEGANVLTF. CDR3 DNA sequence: TGTGCCAGCAGTTGGGCAGTGGAAGGGGCCAACGTCCTGACTTTC.